This TCR beta chain was sequenced for a study of T-cell reconstitution after alpha-beta-depleted transplantation in children. With 5 bases removed from V and 7 bases from J, the gap between germline ends came to 18 bases. CDR3 size: 15 residues. Germline CDR1 SGHTA, CDR2 FQGTGA. A TCRbeta library incorporating unique molecular identifiers was prepared. TCRdb reanalysed the PCR reads using MiXCR and keeps one entry per CDR3 protein. The sample has hundreds of thousands of distinct CDR3 sequences, 9.9% seen once. This TCR derives from a human donor who donated a stem cell graft to a child with SCID. Material: PBMCs from the stem cell graft donor, obtained from the stem cell graft. The chain is built from TRBV7-3 and TRBJ2-1; D might be TRBD1 or TRBD2, each matching 5 bases. The chain's CDR3 is CASSPGTEICNEQFF. CDR3 in DNA: TGTGCCAGCAGCCCCGGGACCGAGATATGTAATGAGCAGTTCTTC. Full variable domain (outside the CDR3, taken from reference TRBV7-3 and TRBJ2-1): GAGVSQTPSNKVTEKGKYVELRCDPISGHTALYWYRQSLGQGPEFLIYFQGTGAADDSGLPNDRFFAVRPEGSVSTLKIQRTERGDSAVYLCASSPGTEICNEQFFGPGTRLTVL.